This T cell receptor beta chain appears in the sequencing data of a study of early T cells in non-severe SARS-CoV-2 infection. The wider study: With bulk RNA from unsorted whole blood as input, sequencing yielded unpaired chains.

The length of the CDR3 is 12 residues. The V gene's germline CDR1 is SQVTM and CDR2 ANQGSEA. Trimming left V 5 bases short and J 3 bases short, with 7 bases between. Unique molecular identifier tags were affixed to discrete cDNA molecules. TCRdb called the 5' RACE reads again in MiXCR, with one record for every CDR3 protein. Of around 60,000 distinct CDR3 sequences listed, roughly a sixth are singletons. The J gene is TRBJ2-2, the V gene TRBV29-1; D is uncertain. The receptor was derived from an adult who was a healthcare worker with PCR-confirmed SARS-CoV-2 infection or an uninfected control (not recorded which). Material: whole blood, obtained at baseline. The CDR3 here is CSVHMHTGELFF. DNA for the CDR3: TGCAGCGTTCACATGCACACCGGGGAGCTGTTTTTT.